The 18 T cell receptor beta chains below were found in one sample sequenced in a study of OX40 agonist ivuxolimab in advanced cancers. Produced via immunoSEQ multiplex PCR; TCRdb's table is partial and in-frame only. The table shows some 74,000 clones, with about four fifths occurring only once. The source was CD4+ or CD8+ T cells sorted from blood, collected in a trial of the OX40 agonist ivuxolimab. The receptors shown here come from an adult with an advanced solid tumor such as melanoma, head and neck, liver or kidney cancer.

The chain joins TRBV5-6 to TRBJ2-2; perhaps TRBD2 as D (5 bases). This CDR3 comprises 15 residues. V shed 0 bases and J shed 5 bases, with 11 bases lying between them. Germline V gene sequence: CDR1 SGHDT, CDR2 YYEEEE. The CDR3 bases are TGTGCCAGCAGCTTGGTTGGCCGGGAAACCGGGGAGCTGTTTTTT. Translation: CASSLVGRETGELFF.

In its sample, this clone was seen once. The chain is built from TRBV5-6 and TRBJ1-5; D unresolved. The V gene lost 3 bases and the J gene lost 5 bases, with 12 bases spanning the gap. Germline V gene sequence: CDR1 SGHDT, CDR2 YYEEEE. There are 14 residues in the CDR3. The CDR3 spells CASSSYQEYQPQHF. CDR3 coding DNA: TGTGCCAGCAGCTCATACCAGGAGTATCAGCCCCAGCATTTT.

The chain is built from TRBV19 and TRBJ1-6; 7 nucleotides line up with TRBD1. The V gene end was trimmed by 5 bases and the J gene end by 7 bases; junction bases not matched to a gene: 8. The CDR3 covers 15 residues. Germline CDR1 reads LNHDA; CDR2 reads SQIVND (reference sequence). The chain's CDR3 is CASSPPGQRNSPLHF. The CDR3 nucleotides read TGTGCCAGTAGTCCCCCGGGACAGCGAAATTCACCCCTCCACTTT.

The V gene is TRBV7-8, the J gene TRBJ2-5; D is perhaps TRBD2 (6 bases). The V and J ends lost 7 bases and 5 bases respectively, with 20 bases between them. From germline, CDR1 is SGHVS and CDR2 FQNEAQ. This CDR3 contains 15 residues. CDR3 in amino acids: CASTPKGLHLETQYF. Here the CDR3 DNA reads TGTGCCAGCACGCCGAAGGGACTTCATCTGGAGACCCAGTACTTC.

The chain carries TRBV9 and TRBJ2-5; D gene unclear. The CDR3 contains 11 residues. V lost 2 bases to trimming and J lost 7 bases, with 6 bases between them. Germline V gene sequence: CDR1 SGDLS, CDR2 YYNGEE. CDR3 sequence: CASSVDRTQYF. Here the CDR3 DNA reads TGTGCCAGCAGCGTTGATCGGACCCAGTACTTC.

The sample holds a few counts of this clone. The CDR3 DNA sequence: TGCAGCGTTGTGTTTGGCCGCTCTAGTGGTGGCAATCAGCCCCAGCATTTT. Amino acid sequence: CSVVFGRSSGGNQPQHF. This sequence joins TRBV29-1 and TRBJ1-5; D is unclear. V was cut by 4 bases and J by 2 bases, with 21 bases left in between. Germline assignment: CDR1 SQVTM and CDR2 ANQGSEA. The CDR3 has 17 amino acids. Based on the CDR3 plus reference TRBV29-1 and TRBJ1-5, the full variable domain is SAVISQKPSRDICQRGTSLTIQCQVDSQVTMMFWYRQQPGQSLTLIATANQGSEATYESGFVIDKFPISRPNLTFSTLTVSNMSPEDSSIYLCSVVFGRSSGGNQPQHFGDGTRLSIL.

The chain employs TRBV6-6 and TRBJ1-2; 7 bases are shared with TRBD1. Germline values: CDR1 MNHNY, CDR2 SVGAGI (reference sequence). This CDR3 is 14 amino acids long. Germline trimming cut 5 bases from V and 2 bases from J; bases unmatched to any gene: 5. The CDR3 protein is CASSKTGQNYGYTF. The CDR3 region has the DNA TGTGCCAGCAGTAAGACGGGACAGAACTATGGCTACACCTTC.

CDR3: CASSGIYPGNTIYF. The DNA for the CDR3 is TGTGCCAGCAGCGGGATCTATCCTGGAAACACCATATATTTT. The chain uses TRBV2 and TRBJ1-3; no firm D call. Trimming cost V 6 bases and J 2 bases, with 11 bases left between them. This CDR3 contains 14 residues. Per the germline V gene, CDR1 is SNHLY and CDR2 is FYNNEI.

The chain recombines TRBV4-1 with TRBJ2-5, with D perhaps given as TRBD1 or TRBD2 (6 bases each). The ends were cut back, 0 bases at V and 2 bases at J, with 19 bases in the middle. Germline V CDR1 and CDR2: MGHRA, YSYEKL. CDR3 length: 18 amino acids. The CDR3 protein is CASSQDRGGRTLQETQYF. CDR3 coding DNA: TGCGCCAGCAGCCAAGACCGTGGGGGGCGGACGCTTCAAGAGACCCAGTACTTC.

The chain combines TRBV5-6 with TRBJ2-5; D possibly corresponds to TRBD2 (7 bases). From germline, CDR1 is SGHDT and CDR2 YYEEEE. V was pared by 2 bases and J by 5 bases, with 16 bases between. This CDR3 is built from 15 residues. CDR3 amino acids: CASSFRTPGGETQYF. In DNA form, the CDR3 reads TGTGCCAGCAGCTTTAGGACTCCGGGGGGCGAGACCCAGTACTTC.

The chain joins TRBV7-2 to TRBJ2-7, with D possibly TRBD1 on 6 matching bases. The CDR3 extends over 14 amino acids. Trimming stripped 6 bases from V and 2 bases from J, with 14 bases between. CDR1 SGHTA and CDR2 FQGNSA come from the germline V gene. This CDR3 reads CASSFTGTPYEQYF. DNA of the CDR3: TGTGCCAGCAGTTTTACAGGGACCCCCTACGAGCAGTACTTC.

The gene calls are TRBV15 and TRBJ2-2, with 13 bases aligning to TRBD2. This CDR3 is built from 17 residues. V lost 3 bases to trimming and J lost 7 bases; unmatched junction nucleotides: 8. Germline V gene lookup returns CDR1 LNHNV and CDR2 YYDKDF (reference sequence). CDR3 residues: CATSRKGLAGVYGELFF. For the CDR3, the DNA is TGTGCCACCAGCAGGAAAGGACTAGCGGGAGTTTACGGGGAGCTGTTTTTT.

The rearrangement joins TRBV28 to TRBJ1-4, with a possible D match to TRBD1 (5 bases). Trimming stripped 1 base from V and 4 bases from J, with 7 bases between. This CDR3 has 14 amino acids. Germline V gene sequence: CDR1 MDHEN, CDR2 SYDVKM. The DNA of the CDR3 is TGTGCCAGCAGTTTATACAGGCTTAATGAAAAACTGTTTTTT. It yields the protein CASSLYRLNEKLFF. The whole variable domain, remainder taken from reference TRBV28 and TRBJ1-4, is DVKVTQSSRYLVKRTGEKVFLECVQDMDHENMFWYRQDPGLGLRLIYFSYDVKMKEKGDIPEGYSVSREKKERFSLILESASTNQTSMYLCASSLYRLNEKLFFGSGTQLSVL.

The CDR3 nucleotides read TGTGCCAGCAGCTGGAGTGGGACAGGGGGCGAAAAACTGTTTTTT. This translates into CASSWSGTGGEKLFF. The rearrangement uses TRBV5-8 and TRBJ1-4; 12 bases match TRBD1. The V segment lost 3 bases and the J segment 8 bases; nucleotides outside the gene matches: 5. CDR3 size: 15 residues. Germline lookup yields CDR1 SGHTS and CDR2 YDEGEE.

The sample holds one count of this clone. The rearrangement uses TRBV5-1 and TRBJ2-1; 9 bases agree with TRBD1. The V segment lost 2 bases and the J segment 5 bases; nucleotides outside the gene matches: 2. The CDR3 totals 14 residues. CDR1 is SGHRS and CDR2 is YFSETQ in the germline V gene. For the CDR3, the DNA is TGCGCCAGCAGCTTAGGGACAGGGAACAATGAGCAGTTCTTC. Translated: CASSLGTGNNEQFF.

This chain joins TRBV14 and TRBJ2-7, with 8 bases that match TRBD2. Trimming took 4 bases from V and 1 from J; bases not matched to a gene: 6. The CDR3 runs to 15 residues. The germline CDR1 and CDR2 sequences are SGHDN and FVKESK. The chain's CDR3 is CASSPLAGGSYEQYF. CDR3 nucleotides: TGTGCCAGCAGCCCACTCGCGGGAGGTTCCTACGAGCAGTACTTC. The whole variable domain, filled in from reference TRBV14 and TRBJ2-7, reads EAGVTQFPSHSVIEKGQTVTLRCDPISGHDNLYWYRRVMGKEIKFLLHFVKESKQDESGMPNNRFLAERTGGTYSTLKVQPAELEDSGVYFCASSPLAGGSYEQYFGPGTRLTVT.

The V gene is TRBV4-2, the J gene TRBJ2-1, with unresolved D. V gave up 0 bases and J gave up 4 bases, with 16 bases separating them. CDR1 is LGHNA, CDR2 YNFKEQ, per germline. The CDR3 covers 17 residues. In nucleotides, the CDR3 is TGTGCCAGCAGCCAAGACCCCCGTCCGGGCGGTTACAATGAGCAGTTCTTC. Its protein product is CASSQDPRPGGYNEQFF.

The rearrangement uses TRBV5-1 and TRBJ2-7; TRBD2 matches 16 bases. Germline CDR1 and CDR2: SGHRS and YFSETQ. With V trimmed by 4 bases and J by 5 bases, 9 bases remained unmatched. The CDR3 has 17 residues. CDR3 DNA sequence: TGCGCCAGCAGCCAGGGAGGGACTAGCGGGGGGGCTGACGAGCAGTACTTC. It is translated as CASSQGGTSGGADEQYF.